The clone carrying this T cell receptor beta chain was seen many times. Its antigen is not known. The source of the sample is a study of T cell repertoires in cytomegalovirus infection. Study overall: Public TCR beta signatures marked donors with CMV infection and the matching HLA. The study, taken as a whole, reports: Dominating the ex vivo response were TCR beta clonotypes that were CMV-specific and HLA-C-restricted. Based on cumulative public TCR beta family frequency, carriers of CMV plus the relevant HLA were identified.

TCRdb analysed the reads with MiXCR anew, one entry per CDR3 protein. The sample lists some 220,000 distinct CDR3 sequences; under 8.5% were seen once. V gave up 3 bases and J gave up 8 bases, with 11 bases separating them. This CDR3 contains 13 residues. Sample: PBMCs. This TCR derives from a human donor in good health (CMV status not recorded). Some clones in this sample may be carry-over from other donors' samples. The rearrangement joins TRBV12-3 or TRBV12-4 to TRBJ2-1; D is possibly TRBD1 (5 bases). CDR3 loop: CASSFIRAHEQFF. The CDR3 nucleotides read TGTGCCAGCAGTTTTATCAGGGCCCATGAGCAGTTCTTC.